This T cell receptor (beta chain) was retrieved from a study of cytomegalovirus exposure and HLA in healthy donors. The CDR3 length is 14 residues. The trim removed 7 bases at V and 0 bases at J, leaving 6 bases unmatched. CDR1 and CDR2 from the germline V gene are MDHEN and SYDVKM. Both 60 Vbeta primers and 13 Jbeta primers went into the PCR. Profiling relied on immunoSEQ multiplex PCR, and the TCRdb table lists in-frame clones only, not all of them. The sample consists of some 200,000 clones, around 77% of them appearing once. The sample comprised PBMCs. This TCR derives from a woman aged 25 to 39 in good health and CMV-seronegative. The chain is built from TRBV28 and TRBJ2-7; 7 bases match TRBD1. CDR3: CASKDRLSSYEQYF. DNA of the CDR3: TGTGCCAGCAAGGACAGGCTCAGCTCCTACGAGCAGTACTTC.